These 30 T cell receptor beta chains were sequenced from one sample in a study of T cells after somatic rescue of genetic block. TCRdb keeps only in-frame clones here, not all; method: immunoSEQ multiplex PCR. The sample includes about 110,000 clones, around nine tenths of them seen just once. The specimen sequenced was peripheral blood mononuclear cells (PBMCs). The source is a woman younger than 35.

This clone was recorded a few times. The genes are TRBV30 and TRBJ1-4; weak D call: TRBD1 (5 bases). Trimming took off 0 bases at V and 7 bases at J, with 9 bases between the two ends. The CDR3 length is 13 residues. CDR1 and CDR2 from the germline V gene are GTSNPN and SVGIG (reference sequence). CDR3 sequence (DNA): TGTGCCTGGAGTGTGGGGCGGGGTGAAAAACTGTTTTTT. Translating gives CAWSVGRGEKLFF.

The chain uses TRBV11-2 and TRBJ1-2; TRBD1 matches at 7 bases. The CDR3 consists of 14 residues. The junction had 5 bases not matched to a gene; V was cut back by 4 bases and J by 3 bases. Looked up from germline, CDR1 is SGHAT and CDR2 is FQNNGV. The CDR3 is CASSSRTGDYGYTF. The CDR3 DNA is TGTGCCAGCAGCTCCCGGACAGGAGACTATGGCTACACCTTC. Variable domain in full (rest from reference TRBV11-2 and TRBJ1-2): EAGVAQSPRYKIIEKRQSVAFWCNPISGHATLYWYQQILGQGPKLLIQFQNNGVVDDSQLPKDRFSAERLKGVDSTLKIQPAKLEDSAVYLCASSSRTGDYGYTFGSGTRLTVV.

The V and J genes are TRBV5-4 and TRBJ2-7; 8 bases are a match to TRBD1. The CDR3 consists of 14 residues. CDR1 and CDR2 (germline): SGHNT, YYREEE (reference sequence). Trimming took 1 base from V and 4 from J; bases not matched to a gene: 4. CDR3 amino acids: CASSLQGAPYEQYF. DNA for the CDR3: TGTGCCAGCAGCTTGCAGGGGGCGCCGTACGAGCAGTACTTC.

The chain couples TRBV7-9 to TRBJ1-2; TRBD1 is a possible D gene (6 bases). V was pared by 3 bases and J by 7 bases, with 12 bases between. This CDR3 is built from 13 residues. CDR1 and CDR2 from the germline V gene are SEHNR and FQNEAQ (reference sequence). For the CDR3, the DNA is TGTGCCAGCAGCTTGGAAGGGGGAGGTGGCTACACCTTC. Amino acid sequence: CASSLEGGGGYTF.

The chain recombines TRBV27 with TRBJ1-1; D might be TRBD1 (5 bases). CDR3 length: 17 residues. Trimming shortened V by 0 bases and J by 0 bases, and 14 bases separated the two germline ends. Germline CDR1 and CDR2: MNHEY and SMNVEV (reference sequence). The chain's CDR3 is CASSLSWAGTLNTEAFF. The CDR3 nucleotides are TGTGCCAGCAGTTTATCGTGGGCAGGGACTTTGAACACTGAAGCTTTCTTT.

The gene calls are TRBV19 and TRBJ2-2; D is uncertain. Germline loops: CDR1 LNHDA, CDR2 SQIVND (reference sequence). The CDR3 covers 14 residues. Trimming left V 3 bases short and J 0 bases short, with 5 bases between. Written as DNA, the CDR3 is TGTGCCAGTAGTATGGTCTCGAACACCGGGGAGCTGTTTTTT. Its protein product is CASSMVSNTGELFF.

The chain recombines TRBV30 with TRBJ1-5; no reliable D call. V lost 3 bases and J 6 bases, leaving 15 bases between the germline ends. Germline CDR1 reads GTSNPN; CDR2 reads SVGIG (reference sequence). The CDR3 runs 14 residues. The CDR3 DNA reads TGTGCCTGGAGCCTGGGAGGGATTGGTCAGCCCCAGCATTTT. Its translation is CAWSLGGIGQPQHF. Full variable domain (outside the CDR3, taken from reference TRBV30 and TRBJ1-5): SQTIHQWPATLVQPVGSPLSLECTVEGTSNPNLYWYRQAAGRGLQLLFYSVGIGQISSEVPQNLSASRPQDRQFILSSKKLLLSDSGFYLCAWSLGGIGQPQHFGDGTRLSIL.

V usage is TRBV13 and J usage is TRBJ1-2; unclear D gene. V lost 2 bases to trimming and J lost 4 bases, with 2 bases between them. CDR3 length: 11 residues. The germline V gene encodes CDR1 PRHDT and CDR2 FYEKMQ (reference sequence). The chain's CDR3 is CASSLFYGYTF. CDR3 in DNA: TGTGCCAGCAGCTTATTCTATGGCTACACCTTC.

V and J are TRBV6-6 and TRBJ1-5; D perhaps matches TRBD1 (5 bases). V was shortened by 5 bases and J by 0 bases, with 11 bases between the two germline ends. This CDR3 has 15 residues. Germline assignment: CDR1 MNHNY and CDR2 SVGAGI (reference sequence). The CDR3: CASSPTDPSNQPQHF. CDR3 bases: TGTGCCAGCAGTCCGACAGATCCTAGCAATCAGCCCCAGCATTTT.

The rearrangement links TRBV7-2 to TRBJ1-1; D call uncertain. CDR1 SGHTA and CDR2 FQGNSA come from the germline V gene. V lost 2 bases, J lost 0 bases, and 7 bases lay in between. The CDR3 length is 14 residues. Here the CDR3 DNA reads TGTGCCAGCAGCTTAAGAAATTTGAACACTGAAGCTTTCTTT. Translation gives CASSLRNLNTEAFF.

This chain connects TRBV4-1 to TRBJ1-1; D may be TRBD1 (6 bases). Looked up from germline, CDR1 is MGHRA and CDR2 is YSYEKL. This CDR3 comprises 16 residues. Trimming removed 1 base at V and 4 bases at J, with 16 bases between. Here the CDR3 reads CASSQGNTGYLTEAFF. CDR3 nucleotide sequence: TGCGCCAGCAGCCAAGGCAATACAGGGTATCTCACTGAAGCTTTCTTT.

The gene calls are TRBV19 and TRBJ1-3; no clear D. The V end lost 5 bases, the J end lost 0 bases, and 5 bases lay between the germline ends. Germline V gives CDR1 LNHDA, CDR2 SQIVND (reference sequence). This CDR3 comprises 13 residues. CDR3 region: CASSGSSGNTIYF. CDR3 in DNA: TGTGCCAGTAGTGGGAGCTCTGGAAACACCATATATTTT.

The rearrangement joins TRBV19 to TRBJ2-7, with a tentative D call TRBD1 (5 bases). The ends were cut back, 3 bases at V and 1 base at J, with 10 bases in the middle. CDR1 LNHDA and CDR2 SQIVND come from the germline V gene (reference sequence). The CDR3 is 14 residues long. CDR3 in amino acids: CASSMRTGSYEQYF. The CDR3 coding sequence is TGTGCCAGTAGTATGCGAACAGGATCCTACGAGCAGTACTTC.

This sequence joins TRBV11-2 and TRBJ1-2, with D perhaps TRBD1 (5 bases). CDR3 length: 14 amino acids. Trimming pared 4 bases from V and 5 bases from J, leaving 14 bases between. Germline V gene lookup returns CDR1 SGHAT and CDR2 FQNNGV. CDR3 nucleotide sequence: TGTGCCAGCAGCTCGACCTTGGGACCTTATGGCTACACCTTC. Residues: CASSSTLGPYGYTF.

The DNA for the CDR3 is TGTGCCAGCAGTACCCGACAGGCCGCAAATCAGCCCCAGCATTTT. Encoded protein: CASSTRQAANQPQHF. This rearrangement joins TRBV6-5 to TRBJ1-5; tentatively, D is TRBD1 (6 bases). V was trimmed by 5 bases and J by 4 bases, leaving 15 bases between them. CDR1 is MNHEY, CDR2 SVGAGI, per germline. The CDR3 is made up of 15 amino acids.

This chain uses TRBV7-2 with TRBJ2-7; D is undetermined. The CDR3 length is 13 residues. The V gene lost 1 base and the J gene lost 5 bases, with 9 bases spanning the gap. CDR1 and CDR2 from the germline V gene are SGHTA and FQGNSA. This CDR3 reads CASSLELVDEQYF. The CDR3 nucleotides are TGTGCCAGCAGCTTAGAGTTGGTTGACGAGCAGTACTTC.

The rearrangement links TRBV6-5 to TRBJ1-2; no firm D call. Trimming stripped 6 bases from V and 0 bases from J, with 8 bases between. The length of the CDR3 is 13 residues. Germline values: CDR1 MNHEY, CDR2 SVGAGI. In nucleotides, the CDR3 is TGTGCCAGCAGAGGTGGGACTAACTATGGCTACACCTTC. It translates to CASRGGTNYGYTF.

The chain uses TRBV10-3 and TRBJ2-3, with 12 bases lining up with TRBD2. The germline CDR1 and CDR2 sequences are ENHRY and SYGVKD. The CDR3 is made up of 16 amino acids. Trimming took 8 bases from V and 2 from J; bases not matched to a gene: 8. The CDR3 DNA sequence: TGTGCCATCCGCCTAGCGGGGGGGCTGAACACAGATACGCAGTATTTT. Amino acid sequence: CAIRLAGGLNTDTQYF.

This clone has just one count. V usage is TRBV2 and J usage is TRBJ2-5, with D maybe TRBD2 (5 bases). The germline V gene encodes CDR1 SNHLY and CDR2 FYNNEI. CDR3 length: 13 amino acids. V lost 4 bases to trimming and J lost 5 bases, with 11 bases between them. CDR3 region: CASSGREGETQYF. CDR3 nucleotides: TGTGCCAGCAGTGGCCGGGAAGGGGAGACCCAGTACTTC.

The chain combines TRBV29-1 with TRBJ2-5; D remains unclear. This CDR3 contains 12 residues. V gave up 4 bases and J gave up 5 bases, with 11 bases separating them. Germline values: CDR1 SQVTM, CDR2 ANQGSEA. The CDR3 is CSVVPLSETQYF. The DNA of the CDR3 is TGCAGCGTTGTACCCCTTTCGGAGACCCAGTACTTC.

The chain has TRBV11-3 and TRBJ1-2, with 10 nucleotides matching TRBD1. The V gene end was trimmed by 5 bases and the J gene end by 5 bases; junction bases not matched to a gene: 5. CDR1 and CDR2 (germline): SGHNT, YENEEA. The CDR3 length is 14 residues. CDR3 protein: CASSPRDRGYGYTF. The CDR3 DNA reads TGTGCCAGCAGCCCCCGGGACAGGGGATATGGCTACACCTTC.

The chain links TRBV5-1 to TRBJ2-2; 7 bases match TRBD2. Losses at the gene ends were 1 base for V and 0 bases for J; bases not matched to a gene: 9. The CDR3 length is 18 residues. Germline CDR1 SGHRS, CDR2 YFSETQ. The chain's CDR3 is CASSLRAAGYANTGELFF. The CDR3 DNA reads TGCGCCAGCAGCTTGAGGGCAGCGGGGTACGCGAACACCGGGGAGCTGTTTTTT.

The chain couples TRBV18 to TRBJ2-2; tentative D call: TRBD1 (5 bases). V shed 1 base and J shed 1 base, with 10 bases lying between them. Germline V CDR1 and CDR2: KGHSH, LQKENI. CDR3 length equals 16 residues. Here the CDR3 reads CASSPRNRKNTGELFF. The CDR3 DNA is TGTGCCAGCTCACCACGGAACAGGAAGAACACCGGGGAGCTGTTTTTT.

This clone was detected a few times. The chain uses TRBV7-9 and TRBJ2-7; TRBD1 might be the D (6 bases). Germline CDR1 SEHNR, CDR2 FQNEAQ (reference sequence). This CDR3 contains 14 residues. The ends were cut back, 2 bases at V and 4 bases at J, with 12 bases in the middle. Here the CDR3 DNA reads TGTGCCAGCAGCTTAACACAGGGCCCGTACGAGCAGTACTTC. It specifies CASSLTQGPYEQYF.

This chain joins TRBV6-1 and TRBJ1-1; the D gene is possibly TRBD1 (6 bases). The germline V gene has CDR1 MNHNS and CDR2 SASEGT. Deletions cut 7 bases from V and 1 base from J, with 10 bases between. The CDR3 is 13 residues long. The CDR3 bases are TGTGCCAGCAAGACGGGACAGAACACTGAAGCTTTCTTT. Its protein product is CASKTGQNTEAFF.

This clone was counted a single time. The CDR3 reads CASSYGPPEIWGELFF. The CDR3 region has the DNA TGTGCCAGCAGTTATGGACCTCCGGAGATCTGGGGGGAGCTGTTTTTT. The chain links TRBV27 to TRBJ2-2; D is undetermined. Trimming shortened V by 4 bases and J by 8 bases, and 20 bases separated the two germline ends. Germline V gene data show CDR1 as MNHEY and CDR2 as SMNVEV (reference sequence). The CDR3 is 16 residues long.

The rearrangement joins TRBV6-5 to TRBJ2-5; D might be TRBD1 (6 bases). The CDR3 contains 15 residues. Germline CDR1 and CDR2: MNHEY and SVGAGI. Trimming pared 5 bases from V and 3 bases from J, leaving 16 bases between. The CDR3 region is CASSLPKDSKETQYF. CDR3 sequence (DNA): TGTGCCAGCAGTCTACCCAAGGACAGTAAAGAGACCCAGTACTTC.

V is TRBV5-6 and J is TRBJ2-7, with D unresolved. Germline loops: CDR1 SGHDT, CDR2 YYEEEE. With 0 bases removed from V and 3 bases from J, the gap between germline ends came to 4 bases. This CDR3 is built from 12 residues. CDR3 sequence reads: CASSLGLYEQYF. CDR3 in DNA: TGTGCCAGCAGCTTGGGACTCTACGAGCAGTACTTC. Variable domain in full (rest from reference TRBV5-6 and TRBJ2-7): DAGVTQSPTHLIKTRGQQVTLRCSPKSGHDTVSWYQQALGQGPQFIFQYYEEEERQRGNFPDRFSGHQFPNYSSELNVNALLLGDSALYLCASSLGLYEQYFGPGTRLTVT.

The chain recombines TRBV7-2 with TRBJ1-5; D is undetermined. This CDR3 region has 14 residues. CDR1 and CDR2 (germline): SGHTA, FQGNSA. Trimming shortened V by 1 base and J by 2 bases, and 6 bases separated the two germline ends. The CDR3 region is CASSLEAGNQPQHF. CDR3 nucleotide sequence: TGTGCCAGCAGCTTAGAGGCGGGCAATCAGCCCCAGCATTTT. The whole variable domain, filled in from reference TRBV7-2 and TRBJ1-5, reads GAGVSQSPSNKVTEKGKDVELRCDPISGHTALYWYRQSLGQGLEFLIYFQGNSAPDKSGLPSDRFSAERTGGSVSTLTIQRTQQEDSAVYLCASSLEAGNQPQHFGDGTRLSIL.

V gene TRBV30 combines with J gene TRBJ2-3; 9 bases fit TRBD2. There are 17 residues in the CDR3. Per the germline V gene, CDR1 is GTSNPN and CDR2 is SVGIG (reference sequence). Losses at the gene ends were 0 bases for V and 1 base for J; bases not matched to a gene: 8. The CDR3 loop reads CAWSVGLAGEGTDTQYF. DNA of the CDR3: TGTGCCTGGAGTGTGGGCTTAGCGGGGGAAGGCACAGATACGCAGTATTTT.